One sample yielded the 8 T cell receptor beta chains listed below, sequenced in a study of Graves' ophthalmopathy and Graves' hyperthyroidism. RNA transcripts yielded amplified TCR beta CDR3 regions. Following a first-round RT-PCR that used HTBI primers, a second-round multiplex PCR was carried out. TCRdb re-derived calls from the multiplex PCR reads in MiXCR, one entry per CDR3 protein. The profile shows some 410,000 distinct CDR3 sequences, roughly 21% of them singletons. Sequenced: peripheral blood. The origin of the receptors is a woman younger than 35 with stable Graves' hyperthyroidism.

The chain employs TRBV10-3 and TRBJ2-2, with a possible D match to TRBD1 (5 bases). This CDR3 is built from 14 residues. V was shortened by 8 bases and J by 2 bases, with 12 bases between the two germline ends. Germline assignment: CDR1 ENHRY and CDR2 SYGVKD. CDR3 in amino acids: CAIPVRGNTGELFF. The CDR3 DNA is TGTGCCATCCCAGTTAGGGGAAACACCGGGGAGCTGTTTTTT.

This chain uses TRBV19 with TRBJ1-5; D gene uncertain. There are 14 residues in the CDR3. V was trimmed by 5 bases and J by 5 bases, leaving 13 bases between them. Germline V gene data show CDR1 as LNHDA and CDR2 as SQIVND (reference sequence). The CDR3 region is CASSFNFLDQPQHF. The CDR3 DNA sequence: TGTGCCAGTAGTTTTAATTTTCTGGATCAGCCCCAGCATTTT.

This clonotype was seen ten or more times. CDR3 in DNA: TGTGCCAGCAGGGGGGGGTTTTACACCTCGTACTACGAGCAGTACTTC. This sequence encodes CASRGGFYTSYYEQYF. This chain joins TRBV28 and TRBJ2-7; 7 nucleotides match TRBD2. The CDR3 runs to 16 residues. Germline V gene data show CDR1 as MDHEN and CDR2 as SYDVKM. V trimming: 6 bases; J trimming: 3 bases; junction bases outside the gene matches: 14.

There are many counts of this clonotype. The chain carries TRBV30 and TRBJ1-1; maybe TRBD1 (6 bases). The CDR3 loop spans 12 amino acids. Trimming removed 4 bases at V and 4 bases at J, with 10 bases between. Germline V gives CDR1 GTSNPN, CDR2 SVGIG (reference sequence). CDR3 DNA: TGTGCCTGGATGGGGGGCCGCACTGAAGCTTTCTTT. Translation gives CAWMGGRTEAFF.

This clonotype was observed a few times. This chain links TRBV6-1 with TRBJ1-6; D is perhaps TRBD1 (5 bases). The CDR3 is 13 amino acids. The V end was cut by 3 bases, the J end by 10 bases, with 10 bases between. Germline CDR1 reads MNHNS; CDR2 reads SASEGT. Here the CDR3 reads CASSDRDRSPLHF. The CDR3 nucleotides are TGTGCCAGCAGTGACAGGGATCGCTCACCCCTCCACTTT.

Many counts were recorded for this clonotype. The chain couples TRBV6-1 to TRBJ2-7; TRBD1 matches at 7 bases. Germline trimming cut 5 bases from V and 6 bases from J; bases unmatched to any gene: 13. Looked up from germline, CDR1 is MNHNS and CDR2 is SASEGT. This CDR3 is 15 amino acids long. This chain's CDR3 is CASSQEGQLGTEQYF. Here the CDR3 DNA reads TGTGCCAGCAGTCAAGAGGGACAGTTGGGGACCGAGCAGTACTTC.

This clonotype has at least ten counts. V and J are TRBV12-3 or TRBV12-4 and TRBJ1-1; no reliable D call. The CDR3 loop spans 11 amino acids. V was clipped by 7 bases and J by 11 bases, with 14 bases between them. CDR3 region: CASTLDYKAFF. Here the CDR3 DNA reads TGTGCCAGCACCCTGGACTATAAGGCTTTCTTT.

This clonotype was recorded many times. The V and J genes are TRBV5-1 and TRBJ2-7, with D possibly being TRBD1 or TRBD2 (6 bases each). The CDR3 runs to 12 residues. The V and J ends lost 2 bases and 6 bases respectively, with 9 bases between them. Germline values: CDR1 SGHRS, CDR2 YFSETQ. The CDR3 loop reads CASSLTGAEQYF. In DNA form, the CDR3 reads TGCGCCAGCAGCTTAACGGGGGCCGAGCAGTACTTC.